The rows below give T cell receptor beta chains drawn from one sample of a study of blood T cell repertoires in COVID-19. The data were produced by immunoSEQ multiplex PCR, yet TCRdb's version contains in-frame clones alone and is incomplete. The table shows fewer than 450,000 clones, with 91% occurring only once. The specimen was peripheral blood. These receptors came from a woman in her late teens or twenties who had recovered from COVID-19. CDR3s include the opening cysteine and the closing phenylalanine or tryptophan. The D gene is left open where the match is weak. The size of a clone is reported for some rows only, either as once, few or many, or as a class for expanded clones.

V gene	J gene	clone size	D gene	CDR3 protein	CDR3 DNA
TRBV19	TRBJ1-5	-	-	CASSSEPRSNQPQHF	TGTGCCAGTAGTAGTGAACCACGGAGCAATCAGCCCCAGCATTTT
TRBV3-1/TRBV3-2	TRBJ2-1	-	-	CASSQEGAYSYNEQFF	TGTGCCAGCAGCCAAGAAGGGGCCTACTCCTACAATGAGCAGTTCTTC
TRBV29-1	TRBJ1-2	-	-	CSVEDSNRDGYTF	TGCAGCGTTGAAGACTCCAACAGGGATGGCTACACCTTC
TRBV12-3/TRBV12-4	TRBJ2-3	-	-	CASSPRTDTQYF	TGTGCCAGCAGTCCCCGGACAGATACGCAGTATTTT
TRBV10-1	TRBJ2-3	once	-	CASSDIQVADTQYF	TGCGCCAGCAGTGACATCCAGGTCGCAGATACGCAGTATTTT
TRBV7-8	TRBJ2-3	-	-	CASSRRVELARGTDTQYF	TGTGCCAGCAGCCGGAGGGTGGAGCTAGCGAGGGGCACAGATACGCAGTATTTT
TRBV7-8	TRBJ2-1	-	-	CASSLNGASFYERFNEQFF	TGTGCCAGCAGCTTAAATGGCGCTAGTTTTTACGAGAGGTTCAATGAGCAGTTCTTC
TRBV27	TRBJ2-1	-	TRBD2	CASGSGASYNERFF	TGTGCCAGCGGTAGCGGGGCATCCTACAATGAGCGGTTCTTC
TRBV4-2	TRBJ2-1	-	TRBD2	CASSQGLAGDNEQFF	TGTGCCAGCAGCCAAGGGCTTGCGGGAGACAATGAGCAGTTCTTC
TRBV6-2/TRBV6-3	TRBJ1-5	-	TRBD1	CASSPGTGVSNQPQHF	TGTGCCAGCAGCCCCGGGACAGGGGTAAGCAATCAGCCCCAGCATTTT
TRBV4-3	TRBJ2-3	-	-	CASSQDPQDTQYF	TGCGCCAGCAGCCAAGATCCCCAAGATACGCAGTATTTT
TRBV15	TRBJ2-2	-	TRBD2	CATSRVHTSGAGELFF	TGTGCCACCAGCAGAGTACATACTAGCGGGGCCGGGGAGCTGTTTTTT
TRBV29-1	TRBJ2-5	-	-	CSVERSARLDF	TGCAGCGTTGAAAGGTCGGCGAGGTTGGACTTC
TRBV7-8	TRBJ2-3	-	TRBD1	CASSERGQVDTDTQYF	TGTGCCAGCAGCGAACGGGGACAGGTTGACACAGATACGCAGTATTTT
TRBV7-2	TRBJ1-5	many	TRBD1	CASSSTPRQGNQPQHF	TGTGCCAGCAGCTCGACCCCTAGACAGGGAAATCAGCCCCAGCATTTT
TRBV4-1	TRBJ2-1	once	TRBD2	CASSQVILAGNEQFF	TGCGCCAGCAGCCAAGTAATCCTAGCGGGCAATGAGCAGTTCTTC
TRBV27	TRBJ1-2	-	TRBD1	CASRQGSNYGYTF	TGTGCCAGTCGACAGGGGTCTAACTATGGCTACACCTTC
TRBV27	TRBJ2-2	-	TRBD2	CASSGGLAGSGELFF	TGTGCCAGCAGTGGGGGTCTAGCGGGTTCCGGGGAGCTGTTTTTT
TRBV18	TRBJ1-5	-	-	CASSPPTDYQPQHF	TGTGCCAGCTCACCGCCGACAGATTATCAGCCCCAGCATTTT
TRBV25-1	TRBJ2-3	once	TRBD2	CASRQTYLAGAPDTQYF	TGTGCCAGCAGGCAAACGTACCTAGCGGGAGCTCCAGATACGCAGTATTTT
TRBV15	TRBJ1-1	-	TRBD1	CATSRVPTGLAEAFF	TGTGCCACCAGCAGAGTGCCGACAGGGTTAGCTGAAGCTTTCTTT
TRBV11-3	TRBJ1-2	-	-	CASSLAAREGYTF	TGTGCCAGCAGCTTAGCGGCCAGGGAAGGCTACACCTTC
TRBV11-3	TRBJ2-5	-	-	CASSAPETSWETQYF	TGTGCCAGCAGCGCCCCTGAGACTAGTTGGGAGACCCAGTACTTC